A few counts support the clone carrying this T cell receptor (beta chain). Its cognate antigen is unknown. With V trimmed by 5 bases and J by 1 base, 8 bases remained unmatched. The CDR3 consists of 16 residues. Germline loops: CDR1 MNHEY, CDR2 SVGAGI. These data are taken from a study of T-cell memory formation after mild COVID-19. TCRdb recomputed calls from the 5' RACE reads with MiXCR, one row per CDR3 protein. The table lists 400,000 to 500,000 distinct CDR3 sequences, roughly 20% of them singletons. Study results and limitations: Cross-reactive memory appears to have joined, as suggested by some responding clones showing up in pre-infection memory.

This clonotype originated in an adult woman who had mild COVID-19 (a few samples of this study predate the infection). Cell type and time point are not known. Sequencing was carried out using PBMCs or a T cell subset sorted from them (not recorded which). This sequence joins TRBV6-5 and TRBJ2-3, with 8 bases matching TRBD2. The CDR3 spells CASSQWTSSGTDTQYF. CDR3 DNA: TGTGCCAGCAGTCAATGGACTAGCTCAGGCACAGATACGCAGTATTTT.